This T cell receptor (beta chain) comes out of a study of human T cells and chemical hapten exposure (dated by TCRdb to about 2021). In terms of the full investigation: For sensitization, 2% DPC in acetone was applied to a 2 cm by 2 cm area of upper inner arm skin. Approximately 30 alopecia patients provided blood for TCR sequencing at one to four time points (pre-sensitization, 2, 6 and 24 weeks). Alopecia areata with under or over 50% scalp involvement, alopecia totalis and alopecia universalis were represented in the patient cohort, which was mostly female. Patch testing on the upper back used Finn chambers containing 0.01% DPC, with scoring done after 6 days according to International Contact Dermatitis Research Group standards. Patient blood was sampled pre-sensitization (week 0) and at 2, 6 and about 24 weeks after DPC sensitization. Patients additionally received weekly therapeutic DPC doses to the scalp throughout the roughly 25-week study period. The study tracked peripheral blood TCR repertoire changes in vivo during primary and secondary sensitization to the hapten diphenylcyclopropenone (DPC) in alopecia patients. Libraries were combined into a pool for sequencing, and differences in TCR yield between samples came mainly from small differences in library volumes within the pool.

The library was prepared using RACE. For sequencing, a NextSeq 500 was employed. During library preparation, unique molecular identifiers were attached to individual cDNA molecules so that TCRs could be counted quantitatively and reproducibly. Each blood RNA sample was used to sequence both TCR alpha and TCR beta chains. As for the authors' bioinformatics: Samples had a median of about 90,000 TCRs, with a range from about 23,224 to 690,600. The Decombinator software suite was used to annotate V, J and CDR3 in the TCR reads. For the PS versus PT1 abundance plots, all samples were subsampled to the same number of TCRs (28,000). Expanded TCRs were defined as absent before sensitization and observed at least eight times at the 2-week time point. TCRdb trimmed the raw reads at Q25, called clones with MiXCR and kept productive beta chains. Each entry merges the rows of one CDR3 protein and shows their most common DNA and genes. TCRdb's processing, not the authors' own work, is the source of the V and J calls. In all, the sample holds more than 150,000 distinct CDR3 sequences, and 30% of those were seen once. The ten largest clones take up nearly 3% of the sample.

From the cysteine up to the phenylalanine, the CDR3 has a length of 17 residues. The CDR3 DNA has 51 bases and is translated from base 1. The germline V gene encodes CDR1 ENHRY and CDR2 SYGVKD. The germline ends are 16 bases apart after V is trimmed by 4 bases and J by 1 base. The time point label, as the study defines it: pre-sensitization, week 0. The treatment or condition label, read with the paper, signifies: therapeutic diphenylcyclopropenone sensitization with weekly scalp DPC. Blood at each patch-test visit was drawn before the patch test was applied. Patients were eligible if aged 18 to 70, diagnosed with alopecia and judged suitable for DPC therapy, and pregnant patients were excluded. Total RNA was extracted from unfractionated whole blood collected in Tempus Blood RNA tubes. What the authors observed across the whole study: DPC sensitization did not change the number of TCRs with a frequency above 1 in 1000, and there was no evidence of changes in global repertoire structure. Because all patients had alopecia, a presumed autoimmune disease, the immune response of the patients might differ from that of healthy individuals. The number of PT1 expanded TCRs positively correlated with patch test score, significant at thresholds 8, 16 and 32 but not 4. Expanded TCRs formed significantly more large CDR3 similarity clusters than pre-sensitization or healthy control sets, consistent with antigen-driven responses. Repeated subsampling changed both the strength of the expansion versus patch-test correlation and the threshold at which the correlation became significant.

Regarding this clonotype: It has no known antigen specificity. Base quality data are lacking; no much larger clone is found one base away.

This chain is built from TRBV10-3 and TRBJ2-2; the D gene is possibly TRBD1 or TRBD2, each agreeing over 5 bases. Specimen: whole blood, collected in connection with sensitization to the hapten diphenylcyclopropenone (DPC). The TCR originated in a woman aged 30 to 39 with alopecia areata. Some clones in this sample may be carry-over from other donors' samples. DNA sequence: TGTGCCATCAGTGGAGGGGAACGGGGCCAGAACACCGGGGAGCTGTTTTTT. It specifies CAISGGERGQNTGELFF.